This TCR beta chain was captured in a study of beta chain features in type 1 diabetes (dated by TCRdb to between 2017 and 2018). Some background on the complete study: No differences in mean age, gender distribution, total cell number or subset yield were found between patients and healthy donors. The study compared the TCRB repertoires of sorted circulating CD4+ T cell subsets in recently diagnosed type 1 diabetes patients with those in matched healthy donors. A total of 85 million to 140 million sorted cells were examined across all samples, and a strong correlation was observed between cell number per subset and RNA yield. Naive and central memory subsets were obtained from all 30 or so donors, but regulatory and stem cell-like memory subsets were isolated from only 8 patients and about 8 healthy donors.

V drops 4 bases and J drops 1 base, leaving 8 bases in between. Taken from cysteine to phenylalanine, the CDR3 has 15 residues. Of all the DNA, just the CDR3 is kept, 45 bases in frame from base 1. The germline V gene sets CDR1 to MDHEN and CDR2 to SYDVKM. Each donor gave one peripheral blood draw, approximately 0.11 L on average, collected into heparinised tubes. A BD FACSAria II and a panel including CD45RO, CCR7, CD25, CD127, CD95 and CD27 were used to sort naive, central memory, regulatory and stem cell-like memory CD4+ T cells. All sorted populations exceeded 98% purity. PBMCs were isolated immediately by Lymphoprep density gradient centrifugation and stained directly without culture. So that batch effects would be minimized, each experiment stained and sorted samples in pairs, pairing one healthy donor with one patient. Findings and caveats that apply to the study as a whole: Naive, central memory and regulatory TCRB repertoires appeared to be more alike among patients than among healthy donors. Because cDNA rather than genomic DNA was sequenced, highly expressing activated cells could have been over-represented, although no difference in activation and CD3 levels was found between groups. PCR might favor shorter templates, but patient and control samples were amplified and corrected together, so any skew would affect both groups equally. Because small numbers of individuals were included in the HLA sub-analyses, any influence of HLA type on TCRB rearrangement was left unresolved. At VDJ recombination sites, patients with type 1 diabetes made fewer insertions and deleted more nucleotides, a pattern implying thymic rearrangement abnormalities. Type 1 diabetes patients showed a moderate but significant shortening of TCRB CDR3 length in all four CD4+ subsets.

On this clone itself: This clone's antigen is unknown. Base qualities are missing; no much larger clone stands one base away. The sample holds other DNA sequences that translate to the same CDR3.

All of the isolated RNA was reverse transcribed with the High Capacity cDNA Reverse Transcription Kit, so expressed TCRB transcripts were sequenced. Deep immunoSEQ sequencing was applied to naive, central memory and regulatory T cell samples, giving an average of about 3.7 million total reads per sample. Sorted cells were lysed in RLT buffer and RNA was extracted with DNase-treated RNeasy Micro or Mini kits, depending on cell number. To prevent cross-contamination, each cell subset was processed individually, whereas patient and healthy donor samples were processed jointly. Using the immunoSEQ multiplex PCR, TCRB sequences were amplified from cDNA into 87-bp fragments spanning the CDR3 region. Amplicons were sequenced on the Illumina HiSeq platform. The paper's processing steps were these. PCR bias was computationally corrected using synthetic template baselines, reads within Hamming distance 2 were collapsed, and singletons that could not be merged were discarded. By aligning reads against IMGT, V, D and J genes, CDR3 length, and insertions or deletions at six rearrangement sites were assigned. Within each subset, clonotype counts were normalized to sorted cell number, after which true diversity and Gini coefficients were computed with the tcR R package. Repertoire sharing was quantified using the overlap coefficient calculated on TCRB nucleotide sequences. In TCRdb, the immuneACCESS table is reduced to in-frame sequences with V and J assigned. These tables do not hold every clone; where another copy was compared, an unresolved V gene accounts for under half, and the others remain unexplained. That table supplies the V and J calls and clone size; D and trimming were determined from the DNA. This sample comprises around 200,000 clones, approximately 13% of them detected only once. 0.6% to 0.8% of the sample comes from the top ten.

The chain uses TRBV28 and TRBJ2-6, with TRBD2 perhaps the D gene, on 5 matching bases. Sequencing used central memory CD4+ T cells from blood. The TCR was taken from a young woman in good health. The DNA reads as follows: TGTGCCAGCAGTTCCTCGGGGTCTGGGGCCAACGTCCTGACTTTC. Translated, it gives CASSSSGSGANVLTF. Supplemented by the reference TRBV28 and TRBJ2-6 proteins around the CDR3, the complete variable domain is DVKVTQSSRYLVKRTGEKVFLECVQDMDHENMFWYRQDPGLGLRLIYFSYDVKMKEKGDIPEGYSVSREKKERFSLILESASTNQTSMYLCASSSSGSGANVLTFGAGSRLTVL.